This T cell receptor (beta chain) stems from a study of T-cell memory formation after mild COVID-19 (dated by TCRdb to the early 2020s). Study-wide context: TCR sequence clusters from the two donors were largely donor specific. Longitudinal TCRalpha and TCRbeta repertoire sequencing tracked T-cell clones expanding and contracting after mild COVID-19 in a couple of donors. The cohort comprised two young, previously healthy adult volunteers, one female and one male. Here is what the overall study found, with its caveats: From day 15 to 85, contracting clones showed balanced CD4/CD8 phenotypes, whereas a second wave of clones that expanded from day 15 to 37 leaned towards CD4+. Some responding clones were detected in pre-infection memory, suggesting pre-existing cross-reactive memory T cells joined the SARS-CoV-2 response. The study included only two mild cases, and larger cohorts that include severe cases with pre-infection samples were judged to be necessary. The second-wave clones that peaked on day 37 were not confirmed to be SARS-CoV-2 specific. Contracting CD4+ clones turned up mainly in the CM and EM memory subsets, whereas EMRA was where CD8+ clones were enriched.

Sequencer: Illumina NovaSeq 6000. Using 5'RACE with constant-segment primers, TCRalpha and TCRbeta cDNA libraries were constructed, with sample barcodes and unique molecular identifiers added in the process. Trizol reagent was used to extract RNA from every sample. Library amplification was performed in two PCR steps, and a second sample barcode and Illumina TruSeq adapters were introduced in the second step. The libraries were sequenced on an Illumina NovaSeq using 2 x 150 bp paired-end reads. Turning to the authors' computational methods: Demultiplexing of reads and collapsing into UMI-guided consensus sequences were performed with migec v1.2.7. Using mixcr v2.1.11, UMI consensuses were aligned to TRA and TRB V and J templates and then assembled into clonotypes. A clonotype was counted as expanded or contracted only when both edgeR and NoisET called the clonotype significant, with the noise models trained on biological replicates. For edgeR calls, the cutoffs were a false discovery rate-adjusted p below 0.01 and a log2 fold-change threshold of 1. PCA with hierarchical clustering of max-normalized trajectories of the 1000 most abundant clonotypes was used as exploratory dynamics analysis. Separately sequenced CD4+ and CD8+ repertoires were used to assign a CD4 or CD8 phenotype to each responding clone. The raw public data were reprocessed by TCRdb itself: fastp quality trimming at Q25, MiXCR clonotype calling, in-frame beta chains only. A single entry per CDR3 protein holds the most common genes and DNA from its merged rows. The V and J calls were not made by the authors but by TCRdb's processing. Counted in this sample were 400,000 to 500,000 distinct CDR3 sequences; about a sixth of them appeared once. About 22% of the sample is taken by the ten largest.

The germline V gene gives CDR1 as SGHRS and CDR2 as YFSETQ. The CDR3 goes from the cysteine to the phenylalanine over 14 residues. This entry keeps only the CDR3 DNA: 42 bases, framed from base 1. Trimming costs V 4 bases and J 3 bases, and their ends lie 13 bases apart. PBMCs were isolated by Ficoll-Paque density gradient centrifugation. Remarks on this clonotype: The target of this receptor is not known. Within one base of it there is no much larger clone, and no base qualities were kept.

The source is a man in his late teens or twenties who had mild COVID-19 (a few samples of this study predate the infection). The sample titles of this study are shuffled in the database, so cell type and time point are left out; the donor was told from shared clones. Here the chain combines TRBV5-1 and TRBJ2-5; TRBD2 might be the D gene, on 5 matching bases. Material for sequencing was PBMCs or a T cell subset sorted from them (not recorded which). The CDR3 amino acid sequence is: CASSLLDLEETQYF. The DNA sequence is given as TGCGCCAGCAGCCTCCTGGACTTAGAAGAGACCCAGTACTTC.